These T cell receptor beta chains were read from a single sample in a study of Tregs in tolerant kidney transplant recipients. Repertoires were generated with immunoSEQ multiplex PCR, while TCRdb's copy carries only in-frame clones and drops some. The sample consists of more than 90,000 clones, 93% of them appearing once. This specimen consisted of CD4+ T cells from blood (PBMCs), obtained 12 months after the transplant. These receptors were obtained from a human patient who received a combined kidney and bone marrow transplant. Some T cells may originate from the graft donor. Both conserved end residues are part of each CDR3. A D gene is named only where the DNA matches it firmly. The size field is filled for only some rows; it gives once, few, many or a size class.

d_call: NA
j_call: TRBJ1-2
v_call: TRBV10-3
cdr3_length: 11
clone_size: NA
cdr3_aa: CATGSDYGYTF
cdr3_nt: TGTGCCACGGGTAGCGACTATGGCTACACCTTC

d_call: TRBD1
j_call: TRBJ1-5
v_call: TRBV5-1
cdr3_length: 15
clone_size: once
cdr3_aa: CASSPTGSSNQPQHF
cdr3_nt: TGCGCCAGCAGCCCGACAGGGTCTAGCAATCAGCCCCAGCATTTT

d_call: NA
j_call: TRBJ1-1
v_call: TRBV5-1
cdr3_length: 12
clone_size: NA
cdr3_aa: CASSRSNTEAFF
cdr3_nt: TGCGCCAGCAGCCGTTCCAACACTGAAGCTTTCTTT

d_call: TRBD2
j_call: TRBJ2-5
v_call: TRBV7-9
cdr3_length: 18
clone_size: NA
cdr3_aa: CASSLGGVTSGGQVTQYF
cdr3_nt: TGTGCCAGCAGCTTAGGGGGCGTCACTAGCGGGGGTCAGGTGACCCAGTACTTC

d_call: TRBD1
j_call: TRBJ2-7
v_call: TRBV6-1
cdr3_length: 15
clone_size: NA
cdr3_aa: CASSEPGGFRYEQYF
cdr3_nt: TGTGCCAGCAGTGAACCAGGGGGATTTCGATACGAGCAGTACTTC

d_call: NA
j_call: TRBJ2-7
v_call: TRBV18
cdr3_length: 15
clone_size: once
cdr3_aa: CASSPQRRSSYEQYF
cdr3_nt: TGTGCCAGCTCACCACAACGCCGGAGCTCCTACGAGCAGTACTTC

d_call: TRBD1
j_call: TRBJ2-2
v_call: TRBV27
cdr3_length: 17
clone_size: NA
cdr3_aa: CASSSRTGGFYTGELFF
cdr3_nt: TGTGCCAGCAGTTCTCGGACAGGGGGGTTTTACACCGGGGAGCTGTTTTTT

d_call: TRBD1
j_call: TRBJ2-2
v_call: TRBV5-1
cdr3_length: 15
clone_size: NA
cdr3_aa: CASSRDRPNTGELFF
cdr3_nt: TGCGCCAGCAGCAGGGACAGGCCGAACACCGGGGAGCTGTTTTTT

d_call: NA
j_call: TRBJ1-5
v_call: TRBV4-3
cdr3_length: 17
clone_size: NA
cdr3_aa: CASSQDHGWRIDQPQHF
cdr3_nt: TGCGCCAGCAGCCAAGATCATGGATGGAGGATCGATCAGCCCCAGCATTTT

d_call: NA
j_call: TRBJ2-1
v_call: TRBV28
cdr3_length: 16
clone_size: NA
cdr3_aa: CASSLPLARSYNEQFF
cdr3_nt: TGTGCCAGCAGTTTACCCTTAGCGCGCTCCTACAATGAGCAGTTCTTC

d_call: TRBD2
j_call: TRBJ2-2
v_call: TRBV18
cdr3_length: 16
clone_size: NA
cdr3_aa: CASSPRSLAGSGELFF
cdr3_nt: TGTGCCAGCTCACCACGGAGTCTAGCGGGGAGCGGGGAGCTGTTTTTT

d_call: NA
j_call: TRBJ1-1
v_call: TRBV6-5
cdr3_length: 14
clone_size: once
cdr3_aa: CASSYSRIFTEAFF
cdr3_nt: TGTGCCAGCAGTTACTCGCGTATTTTCACTGAAGCTTTCTTT

d_call: NA
j_call: TRBJ1-4
v_call: TRBV5-1
cdr3_length: 15
clone_size: once
cdr3_aa: CASSLVGYNEEKLFF
cdr3_nt: TGCGCCAGCAGCTTGGTGGGCTATAATGAAGAAAAACTGTTTTTT

d_call: NA
j_call: TRBJ2-6
v_call: TRBV7-9
cdr3_length: 13
clone_size: NA
cdr3_aa: CASRSAGANVLTF
cdr3_nt: TGTGCCAGCAGGAGCGCTGGGGCCAACGTCCTGACTTTC

d_call: NA
j_call: TRBJ2-2
v_call: TRBV5-1
cdr3_length: 14
clone_size: NA
cdr3_aa: CASSPLPNTGELFF
cdr3_nt: TGCGCCAGCAGCCCACTTCCTAACACCGGGGAGCTGTTTTTT

d_call: NA
j_call: TRBJ1-1
v_call: TRBV5-1
cdr3_length: 15
clone_size: NA
cdr3_aa: CASSLPGTPNTEAFF
cdr3_nt: TGCGCCAGCAGCTTACCCGGGACACCGAACACTGAAGCTTTCTTT

d_call: NA
j_call: TRBJ1-1
v_call: TRBV5-1
cdr3_length: 14
clone_size: NA
cdr3_aa: CASSINGMNTEAFF
cdr3_nt: TGCGCCAGCAGCATAAATGGCATGAACACTGAAGCTTTCTTT

d_call: TRBD1
j_call: TRBJ1-2
v_call: TRBV4-3
cdr3_length: 16
clone_size: NA
cdr3_aa: CASSQSGTGRRYGYTF
cdr3_nt: TGCGCCAGCAGCCAATCCGGGACAGGGAGACGCTATGGCTACACCTTC

d_call: TRBD1
j_call: TRBJ1-5
v_call: TRBV10-3
cdr3_length: 15
clone_size: NA
cdr3_aa: CAIRLGQDSNQPQHF
cdr3_nt: TGTGCCATCAGACTGGGACAGGATAGCAATCAGCCCCAGCATTTT

d_call: NA
j_call: TRBJ1-5
v_call: TRBV27
cdr3_length: 13
clone_size: once
cdr3_aa: CASSLYRHQPQHF
cdr3_nt: TGTGCCAGCAGTTTATACAGGCATCAGCCCCAGCATTTT

d_call: NA
j_call: TRBJ2-1
v_call: TRBV7-6
cdr3_length: 19
clone_size: once
cdr3_aa: CASSLTGNAGLLFYNEQFF
cdr3_nt: TGTGCCAGCAGCTTGACAGGGAACGCGGGACTGTTATTTTACAATGAGCAGTTCTTC

d_call: NA
j_call: TRBJ2-5
v_call: TRBV29-1
cdr3_length: 13
clone_size: NA
cdr3_aa: CSVVGTGQETQYF
cdr3_nt: TGCAGCGTTGTAGGGACTGGGCAAGAGACCCAGTACTTC

d_call: NA
j_call: TRBJ2-2
v_call: TRBV20-1
cdr3_length: 11
clone_size: NA
cdr3_aa: CSAGSTGELFF
cdr3_nt: TGCAGTGCTGGCAGCACCGGGGAGCTGTTTTTT

d_call: NA
j_call: TRBJ1-5
v_call: TRBV2
cdr3_length: 14
clone_size: NA
cdr3_aa: CASSEFREDQPQHF
cdr3_nt: TGTGCCAGCAGTGAGTTCAGGGAGGATCAGCCCCAGCATTTT

d_call: NA
j_call: TRBJ1-2
v_call: TRBV11-3
cdr3_length: 13
clone_size: NA
cdr3_aa: CASSFQGDYGYTF
cdr3_nt: TGTGCCAGCAGCTTTCAGGGCGACTATGGCTACACCTTC

d_call: TRBD1
j_call: TRBJ2-2
v_call: TRBV11-3
cdr3_length: 15
clone_size: NA
cdr3_aa: CASSLEQGASGELFF
cdr3_nt: TGTGCCAGCAGCTTAGAACAGGGGGCATCCGGGGAGCTGTTTTTT

d_call: TRBD1
j_call: TRBJ1-2
v_call: TRBV10-3
cdr3_length: 15
clone_size: NA
cdr3_aa: CAISVGGGNGYGYTF
cdr3_nt: TGTGCCATCAGTGTTGGAGGGGGCAATGGCTATGGCTACACCTTC

d_call: NA
j_call: TRBJ2-3
v_call: TRBV1
cdr3_length: 14
clone_size: NA
cdr3_aa: CTSSQYKSTDTQYF
cdr3_nt: TGCACCAGCAGCCAATACAAGAGCACAGATACGCAGTATTTT

d_call: NA
j_call: TRBJ1-5
v_call: TRBV6-1
cdr3_length: 14
clone_size: NA
cdr3_aa: CASSATGRDQPQHF
cdr3_nt: TGTGCCAGCAGCGCTACAGGGAGGGATCAGCCCCAGCATTTT

d_call: TRBD2
j_call: TRBJ2-7
v_call: TRBV11-1
cdr3_length: 17
clone_size: NA
cdr3_aa: CASSLVGPSGTSYEQYF
cdr3_nt: TGTGCCAGCAGCTTAGTAGGCCCTAGCGGGACTTCCTACGAGCAGTACTTC

d_call: TRBD2
j_call: TRBJ2-1
v_call: TRBV5-4
cdr3_length: 16
clone_size: NA
cdr3_aa: CASSLGTSGVSDEQFF
cdr3_nt: TGTGCCAGCAGCTTGGGGACTAGCGGAGTCTCCGATGAGCAGTTCTTC

d_call: TRBD2
j_call: TRBJ2-2
v_call: TRBV11-1
cdr3_length: 16
clone_size: NA
cdr3_aa: CASSNSGGAYTGELFF
cdr3_nt: TGTGCCAGCAGCAATAGCGGGGGGGCCTACACCGGGGAGCTGTTTTTT

d_call: NA
j_call: TRBJ1-5
v_call: TRBV18
cdr3_length: 15
clone_size: NA
cdr3_aa: CASSPGQVVNQPQHF
cdr3_nt: TGTGCCAGCTCACCAGGGCAGGTTGTTAATCAGCCCCAGCATTTT

d_call: NA
j_call: TRBJ1-1
v_call: TRBV7-3
cdr3_length: 15
clone_size: NA
cdr3_aa: CASSSTRNGVTEAFF
cdr3_nt: TGTGCCAGCAGCTCCACGAGGAACGGGGTCACTGAAGCTTTCTTT

d_call: NA
j_call: TRBJ2-7
v_call: TRBV30
cdr3_length: 15
clone_size: NA
cdr3_aa: CAWSGAAGGTYEQYF
cdr3_nt: TGTGCCTGGAGTGGCGCCGCGGGCGGAACCTACGAGCAGTACTTC

d_call: NA
j_call: TRBJ1-6
v_call: TRBV30
cdr3_length: 15
clone_size: NA
cdr3_aa: CAWGRLELNNSPLHF
cdr3_nt: TGTGCCTGGGGCCGACTAGAACTTAATAATTCCCCCCTCCACTTT

d_call: NA
j_call: TRBJ1-1
v_call: TRBV5-1
cdr3_length: 15
clone_size: once
cdr3_aa: CASSLREDLNTEAFF
cdr3_nt: TGCGCCAGCAGCTTGCGGGAAGACCTGAACACTGAAGCTTTCTTT

d_call: NA
j_call: TRBJ1-3
v_call: TRBV7-2
cdr3_length: 14
clone_size: few
cdr3_aa: CASSLESSGNTIYF
cdr3_nt: TGTGCCAGCAGCTTAGAGAGCTCTGGAAACACCATATATTTT

d_call: NA
j_call: TRBJ1-4
v_call: TRBV19
cdr3_length: 14
clone_size: NA
cdr3_aa: CASSGTSDNEKLFF
cdr3_nt: TGTGCCAGTTCTGGGACATCGGACAATGAAAAACTGTTTTTT

d_call: NA
j_call: TRBJ2-2
v_call: TRBV7-2
cdr3_length: 16
clone_size: NA
cdr3_aa: CASSFAARGTSGELFF
cdr3_nt: TGTGCCAGCAGCTTCGCGGCCCGAGGGACTTCCGGGGAGCTGTTTTTT

d_call: NA
j_call: TRBJ2-7
v_call: TRBV29-1
cdr3_length: 16
clone_size: NA
cdr3_aa: CSGRPVLGGMPFEQYF
cdr3_nt: TGCAGCGGAAGACCGGTTTTAGGGGGAATGCCCTTCGAGCAGTACTTC

d_call: TRBD1
j_call: TRBJ2-2
v_call: TRBV5-1
cdr3_length: 16
clone_size: NA
cdr3_aa: CASTPEGQGVTGELFF
cdr3_nt: TGCGCCAGCACCCCCGAGGGACAGGGAGTCACCGGGGAGCTGTTTTTT

d_call: NA
j_call: TRBJ1-6
v_call: TRBV5-1
cdr3_length: 16
clone_size: NA
cdr3_aa: CASSLGGGDYNSPLHF
cdr3_nt: TGCGCCAGCAGCTTGGGCGGGGGCGACTATAATTCACCCCTCCACTTT

d_call: NA
j_call: TRBJ2-4
v_call: TRBV19
cdr3_length: 17
clone_size: NA
cdr3_aa: CASSIGATREAKNIQYF
cdr3_nt: TGTGCCAGTAGTATAGGGGCCACCCGGGAGGCCAAAAACATTCAGTACTTC

d_call: NA
j_call: TRBJ2-3
v_call: TRBV21-1
cdr3_length: 17
clone_size: NA
cdr3_aa: CASSKGKRASCTDTQYF
cdr3_nt: TGTGCCAGCAGCAAAGGTAAGCGGGCCTCCTGCACAGATACGCAGTATTTT

d_call: NA
j_call: TRBJ1-1
v_call: TRBV19
cdr3_length: 19
clone_size: NA
cdr3_aa: CASGGNGWRALPPGTEAFF
cdr3_nt: TGTGCCAGTGGGGGGAACGGCTGGCGGGCCCTTCCCCCGGGGACTGAAGCTTTCTTT

d_call: NA
j_call: TRBJ2-7
v_call: TRBV18
cdr3_length: 15
clone_size: NA
cdr3_aa: CASSWGVSYFDEQYF
cdr3_nt: TGTGCCAGCTCATGGGGGGTTTCCTATTTCGACGAGCAGTACTTC

d_call: NA
j_call: TRBJ1-4
v_call: TRBV4-2
cdr3_length: 13
clone_size: few
cdr3_aa: CASSRRVGEKLFF
cdr3_nt: TGTGCCAGCAGCCGGAGGGTAGGTGAAAAACTGTTTTTT

d_call: NA
j_call: TRBJ1-3
v_call: TRBV19
cdr3_length: 15
clone_size: NA
cdr3_aa: CASRAGDTSGNTIYF
cdr3_nt: TGTGCCAGTAGGGCAGGGGACACCTCTGGAAACACCATATATTTT

d_call: TRBD2
j_call: TRBJ2-5
v_call: TRBV5-6
cdr3_length: 16
clone_size: NA
cdr3_aa: CASSLLGREWQETQYF
cdr3_nt: TGTGCCAGCAGCTTGTTGGGGCGGGAGTGGCAAGAGACCCAGTACTTC

d_call: NA
j_call: TRBJ1-2
v_call: TRBV7-2
cdr3_length: 16
clone_size: NA
cdr3_aa: CASSPGGAPNYYGYTF
cdr3_nt: TGTGCCAGCAGCCCCGGGGGGGCCCCGAATTACTATGGCTACACCTTC